The clone carrying this T cell receptor beta chain was observed once. This record comes from a study of blood T cell repertoires in COVID-19. Produced via immunoSEQ multiplex PCR; TCRdb's table is partial and in-frame only. The table lists 200,000 or so clones, 70% to 90% of them singletons. CDR1 is LNHDA, CDR2 SQIVND, per germline (reference sequence). V was pared by 3 bases and J by 3 bases, with 6 bases between. CDR3 size: 13 residues. The V and J genes are TRBV19 and TRBJ1-5; TRBD1 might be the D (5 bases). Sequences were obtained from peripheral blood. The TCR originated in an elderly woman with acute or convalescent COVID-19. The CDR3 spells CASSIGHNQPQHF. Here the CDR3 DNA reads TGTGCCAGTAGTATTGGACACAATCAGCCCCAGCATTTT.